This record concerns one T cell receptor (beta chain) sequence. The CDR3 length is 14 residues. Germline V CDR1 and CDR2: SGHRS, YFSETQ. With 0 bases removed from V and 5 bases from J, the gap between germline ends came to 12 bases. The data are from a study of control samples from healthy donors and cancer patients. Produced via immunoSEQ multiplex PCR; TCRdb's table is partial and in-frame only. Of about 120,000 clones in the sample, more than 70% were seen once. Sequencing used blood. The TCR was taken from a man aged 40-50 years in good health. The chain carries TRBV5-1 and TRBJ2-7; D is possibly TRBD1 (6 bases). DNA for the CDR3: TGCGCCAGCAGCTTGGCGGGGACAACCCACGAGCAGTACTTC. It encodes CASSLAGTTHEQYF. The full variable domain, its missing parts supplied by reference TRBV5-1 and TRBJ2-7, is KAGVTQTPRYLIKTRGQQVTLSCSPISGHRSVSWYQQTPGQGLQFLFEYFSETQRNKGNFPGRFSGRQFSNSRSEMNVSTLELGDSALYLCASSLAGTTHEQYFGPGTRLTVT.